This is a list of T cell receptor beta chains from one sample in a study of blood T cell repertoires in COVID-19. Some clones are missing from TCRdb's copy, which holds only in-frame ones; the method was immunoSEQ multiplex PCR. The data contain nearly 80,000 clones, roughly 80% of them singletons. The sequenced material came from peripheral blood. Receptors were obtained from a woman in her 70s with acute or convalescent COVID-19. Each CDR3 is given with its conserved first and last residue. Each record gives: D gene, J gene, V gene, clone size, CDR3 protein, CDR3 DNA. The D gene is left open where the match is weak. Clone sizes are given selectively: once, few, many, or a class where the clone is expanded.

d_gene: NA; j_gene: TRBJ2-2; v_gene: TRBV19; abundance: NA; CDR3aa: CASRQRVGTGELFF; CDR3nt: TGTGCCAGTAGGCAGCGGGTTGGAACCGGGGAGCTGTTTTTT
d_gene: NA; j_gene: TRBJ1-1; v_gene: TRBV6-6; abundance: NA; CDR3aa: CASSPGKNTEAFF; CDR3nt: TGTGCCAGCAGCCCCGGGAAGAACACTGAAGCTTTCTTT
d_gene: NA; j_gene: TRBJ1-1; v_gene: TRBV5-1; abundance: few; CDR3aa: CASREGSGVNTEAFF; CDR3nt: TGCGCCAGCCGGGAGGGTTCGGGGGTGAACACTGAAGCTTTCTTT
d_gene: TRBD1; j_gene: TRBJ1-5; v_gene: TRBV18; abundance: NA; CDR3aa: CASSPGQGFQPQHF; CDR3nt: TGTGCCAGCTCACCGGGACAGGGATTCCAGCCCCAGCATTTT
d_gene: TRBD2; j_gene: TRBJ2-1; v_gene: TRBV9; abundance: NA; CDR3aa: CASSARTSGAEQFF; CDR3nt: TGTGCCAGCAGCGCCAGGACTAGCGGAGCTGAGCAGTTCTTC
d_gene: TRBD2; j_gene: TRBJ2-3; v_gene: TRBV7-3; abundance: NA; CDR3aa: CASSLQLAGGHLQYF; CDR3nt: TGTGCCAGCAGCTTACAACTAGCGGGAGGACATTTGCAGTATTTT
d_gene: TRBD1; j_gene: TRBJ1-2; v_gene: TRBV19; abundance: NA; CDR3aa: CASSPEDRGLGYGYTF; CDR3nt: TGTGCCAGTAGTCCGGAAGACAGGGGGCTTGGCTATGGCTACACCTTC
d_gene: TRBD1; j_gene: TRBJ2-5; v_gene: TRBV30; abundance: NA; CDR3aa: CAWTGQGSETQYF; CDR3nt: TGTGCCTGGACGGGACAGGGATCAGAGACCCAGTACTTC
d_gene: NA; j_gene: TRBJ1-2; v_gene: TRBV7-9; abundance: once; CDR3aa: CASSLDGYGYTF; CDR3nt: TGTGCCAGCAGCTTAGACGGCTATGGCTACACCTTC
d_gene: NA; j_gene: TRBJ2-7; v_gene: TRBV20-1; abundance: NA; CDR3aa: CSASLPGTLTYEQYF; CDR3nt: TGCAGTGCAAGTCTCCCCGGGACACTTACCTACGAGCAGTACTTC
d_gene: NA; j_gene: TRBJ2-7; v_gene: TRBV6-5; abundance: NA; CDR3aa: CASSPGSGRFYEQYF; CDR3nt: TGTGCCAGCAGTCCCGGGAGCGGTCGTTTTTACGAGCAGTACTTC
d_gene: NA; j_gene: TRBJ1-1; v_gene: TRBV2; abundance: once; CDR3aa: CAIPGQASLDTEAFF; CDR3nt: TGTGCCATACCGGGACAAGCCTCCCTGGACACTGAAGCTTTCTTT
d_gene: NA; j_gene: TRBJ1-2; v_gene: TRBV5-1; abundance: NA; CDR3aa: CASSLAGDHYGYTF; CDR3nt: TGCGCCAGCAGCTTGGCAGGGGATCACTATGGCTACACCTTC
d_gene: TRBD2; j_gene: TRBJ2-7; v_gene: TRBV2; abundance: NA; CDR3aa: CASSVDGRGFYEQYF; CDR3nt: TGTGCCAGCAGTGTTGACGGGAGGGGTTTCTACGAGCAGTACTTC
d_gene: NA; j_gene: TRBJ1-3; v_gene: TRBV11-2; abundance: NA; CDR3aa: CASSREWGISGNTIYF; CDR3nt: TGTGCCAGCAGCCGGGAATGGGGTATCTCTGGAAACACCATATATTTT
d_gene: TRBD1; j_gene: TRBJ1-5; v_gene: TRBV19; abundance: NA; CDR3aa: CASTQGAQPQHF; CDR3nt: TGTGCCAGTACCCAGGGGGCACAGCCCCAGCATTTT
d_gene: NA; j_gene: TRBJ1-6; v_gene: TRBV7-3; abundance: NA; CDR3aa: CASSLGPTSPLHF; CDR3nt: TGTGCCAGCAGCTTAGGCCCGACATCACCCCTCCACTTT
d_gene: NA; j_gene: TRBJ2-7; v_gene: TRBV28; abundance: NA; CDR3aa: CASTFGGLGEQYF; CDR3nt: TGTGCCAGCACCTTTGGAGGGTTGGGAGAGCAGTACTTC
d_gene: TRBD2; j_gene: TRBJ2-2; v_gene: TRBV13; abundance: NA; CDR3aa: CASSITSGRFTGELFF; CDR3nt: TGTGCCAGCAGCATTACTAGCGGGCGTTTCACCGGGGAGCTGTTTTTT
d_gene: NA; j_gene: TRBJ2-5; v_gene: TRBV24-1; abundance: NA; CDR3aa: CATSDRKTGLSFWETQYF; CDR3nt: TGTGCCACCAGTGACCGCAAAACAGGATTGTCTTTCTGGGAGACCCAGTACTTC
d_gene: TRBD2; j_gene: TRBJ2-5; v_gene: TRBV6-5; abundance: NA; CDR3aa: CASTASGSSRETQYF; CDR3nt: TGTGCCAGCACCGCTAGCGGGAGTTCTCGAGAGACCCAGTACTTC
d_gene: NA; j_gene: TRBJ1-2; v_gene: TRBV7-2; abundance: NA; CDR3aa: CASSPRVTVYGYTF; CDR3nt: TGTGCCAGCAGCCCTCGGGTGACAGTGTATGGCTACACCTTC
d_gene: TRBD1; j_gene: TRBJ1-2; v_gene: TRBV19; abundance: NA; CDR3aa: CASSIGRGGQGGYTF; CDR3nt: TGTGCCAGTAGTATTGGCCGAGGCGGACAGGGCGGCTACACCTTC
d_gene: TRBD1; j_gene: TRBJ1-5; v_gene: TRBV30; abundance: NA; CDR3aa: CAWSVQGAYSNQPQHF; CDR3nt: TGTGCCTGGAGTGTGCAGGGGGCTTATAGCAATCAGCCCCAGCATTTT
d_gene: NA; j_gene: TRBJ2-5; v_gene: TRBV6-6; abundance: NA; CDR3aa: CASSPRGNQYF; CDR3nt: TGTGCCAGCAGTCCCCGGGGGAACCAGTACTTC
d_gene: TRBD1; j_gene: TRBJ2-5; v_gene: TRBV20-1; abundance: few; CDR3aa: CSARDDRGETQYF; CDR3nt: TGCAGTGCTCGTGACGACAGGGGAGAGACCCAGTACTTC
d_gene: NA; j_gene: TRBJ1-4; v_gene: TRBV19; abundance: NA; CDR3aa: CASSMFGQSNEKLFF; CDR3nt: TGTGCCAGTAGTATGTTCGGACAGTCCAATGAAAAACTGTTTTTT
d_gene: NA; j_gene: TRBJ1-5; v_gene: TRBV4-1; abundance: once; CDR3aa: CASSQVRDSNQPQHF; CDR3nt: TGCGCCAGCAGCCAAGTCCGGGATAGCAATCAGCCCCAGCATTTT
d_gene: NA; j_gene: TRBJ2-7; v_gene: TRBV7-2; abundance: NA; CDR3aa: CASSWVIDRTYEQYF; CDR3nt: TGTGCCAGCAGCTGGGTTATCGACAGGACCTACGAGCAGTACTTC
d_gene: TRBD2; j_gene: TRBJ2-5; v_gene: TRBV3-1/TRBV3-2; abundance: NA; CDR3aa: CASSQGRVAGQETQYF; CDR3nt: TGTGCCAGCAGCCAAGGTCGCGTAGCGGGTCAAGAGACCCAGTACTTC
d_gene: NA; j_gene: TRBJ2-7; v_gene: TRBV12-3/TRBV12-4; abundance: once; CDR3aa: CASSPTQYEQYF; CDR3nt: TGTGCCAGCAGCCCTACTCAATACGAGCAGTACTTC
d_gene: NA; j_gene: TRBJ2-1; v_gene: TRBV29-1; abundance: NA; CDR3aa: CSVETAGKSEQFF; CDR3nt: TGCAGCGTTGAAACTGCGGGCAAAAGCGAGCAGTTCTTC
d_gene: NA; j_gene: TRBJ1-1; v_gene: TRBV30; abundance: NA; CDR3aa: CAWRGNREAFF; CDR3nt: TGTGCCTGGAGGGGGAACAGGGAGGCTTTCTTT
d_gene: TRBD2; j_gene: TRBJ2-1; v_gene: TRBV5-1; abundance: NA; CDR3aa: CASSPALGLAGNEQFF; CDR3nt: TGCGCCAGCAGCCCCGCCTTGGGACTAGCGGGAAATGAGCAGTTCTTC
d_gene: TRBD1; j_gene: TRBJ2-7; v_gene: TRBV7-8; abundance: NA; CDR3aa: CASSLRLDRGPDEQYF; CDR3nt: TGTGCCAGCAGCTTAAGGCTGGACAGGGGCCCTGACGAGCAGTACTTC
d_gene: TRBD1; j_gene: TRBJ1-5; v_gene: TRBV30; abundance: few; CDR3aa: CAWSRTGHQPQHF; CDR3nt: TGTGCCTGGAGTAGGACAGGGCACCAGCCCCAGCATTTT
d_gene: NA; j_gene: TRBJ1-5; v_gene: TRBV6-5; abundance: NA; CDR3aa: CASIQSGGSNQPQHF; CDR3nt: TGTGCCAGCATCCAGTCGGGAGGTAGCAATCAGCCCCAGCATTTT
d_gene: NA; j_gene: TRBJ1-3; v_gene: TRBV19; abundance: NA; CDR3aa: CASTNPGLSSGNTIYF; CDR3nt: TGTGCCAGTACAAACCCGGGACTCAGCTCTGGAAACACCATATATTTT
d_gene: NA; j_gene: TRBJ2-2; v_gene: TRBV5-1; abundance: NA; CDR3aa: CASSKGQNTGELFF; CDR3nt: TGCGCCAGCAGTAAGGGGCAAAACACCGGGGAGCTGTTTTTT
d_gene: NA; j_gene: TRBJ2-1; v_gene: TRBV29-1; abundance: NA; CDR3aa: CSVEIAYGRQQFF; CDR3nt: TGCAGCGTTGAAATCGCCTACGGGAGACAGCAGTTCTTC
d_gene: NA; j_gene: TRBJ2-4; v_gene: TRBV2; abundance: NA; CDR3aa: CASSEGTLKNIQYF; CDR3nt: TGTGCCAGCAGTGAGGGGACACTTAAAAACATTCAGTACTTC
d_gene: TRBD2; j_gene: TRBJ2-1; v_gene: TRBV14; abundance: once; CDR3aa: CASSHRNSGTRYNEQFF; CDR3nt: TGTGCCAGCAGCCATAGAAACAGCGGGACTCGGTACAATGAGCAGTTCTTC
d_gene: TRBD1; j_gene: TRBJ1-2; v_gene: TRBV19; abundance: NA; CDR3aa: CASSLDRGYGYTF; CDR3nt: TGTGCCAGTAGTTTGGACAGGGGATATGGCTACACCTTC
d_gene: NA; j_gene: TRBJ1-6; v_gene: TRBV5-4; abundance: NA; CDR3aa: CASSWGDVGGNSPLHF; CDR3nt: TGTGCCAGCAGCTGGGGGGACGTAGGTGGAAATTCACCCCTCCACTTT
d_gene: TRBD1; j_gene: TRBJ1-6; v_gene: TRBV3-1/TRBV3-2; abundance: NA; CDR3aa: CASSSQGARNSPLHF; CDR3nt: TGTGCCAGCAGCTCCCAGGGGGCACGAAATTCACCCCTCCACTTT
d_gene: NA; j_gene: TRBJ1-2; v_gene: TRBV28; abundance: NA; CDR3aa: CASSPGSPAGLF; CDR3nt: TGTGCCAGCAGTCCCGGGAGTCCGGCTGGCCTCTTC
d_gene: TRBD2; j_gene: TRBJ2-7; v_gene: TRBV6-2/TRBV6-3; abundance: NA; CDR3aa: CASSYPPRRESKLDEQYF; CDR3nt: TGTGCCAGCAGTTACCCCCCAAGGCGGGAGAGCAAGCTGGACGAGCAGTACTTC
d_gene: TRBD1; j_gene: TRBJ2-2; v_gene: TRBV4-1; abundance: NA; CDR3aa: CASSLGQIGDTGELFF; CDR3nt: TGCGCCAGCAGCCTGGGACAGATAGGAGACACCGGGGAGCTGTTTTTT
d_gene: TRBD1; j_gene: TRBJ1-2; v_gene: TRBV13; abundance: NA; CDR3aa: CASSPGTVAPYGYTF; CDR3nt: TGTGCCAGCAGCCCAGGGACAGTCGCGCCCTATGGCTACACCTTC
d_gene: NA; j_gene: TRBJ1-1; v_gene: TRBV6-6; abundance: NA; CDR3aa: CASTKGQMNTEAFF; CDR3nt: TGTGCCAGCACCAAGGGGCAGATGAACACTGAAGCTTTCTTT
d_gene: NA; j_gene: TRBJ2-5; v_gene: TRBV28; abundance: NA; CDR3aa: CASSPSRVAKETQYF; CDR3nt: TGTGCCAGCAGCCCAAGCAGGGTCGCCAAAGAGACCCAGTACTTC
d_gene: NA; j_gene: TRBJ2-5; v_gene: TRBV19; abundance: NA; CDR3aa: CASSITGSTTETQYF; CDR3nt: TGTGCCAGTAGTATAACAGGGTCCACGACGGAGACCCAGTACTTC
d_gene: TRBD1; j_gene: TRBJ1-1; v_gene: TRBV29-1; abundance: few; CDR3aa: CSVRQGNHGNTEAFF; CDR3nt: TGCAGCGTCAGACAGGGCAACCATGGGAACACTGAAGCTTTCTTT
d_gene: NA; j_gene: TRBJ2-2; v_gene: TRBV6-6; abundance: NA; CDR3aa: CASSPGTSTVGELFF; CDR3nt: TGTGCCAGCAGTCCGGGTACTTCGACCGTAGGGGAGCTGTTTTTT
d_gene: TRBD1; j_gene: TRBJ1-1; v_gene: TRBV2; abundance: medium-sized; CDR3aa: CASSPRGQREAFF; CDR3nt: TGTGCCAGCAGCCCAAGGGGACAGAGGGAAGCTTTCTTT
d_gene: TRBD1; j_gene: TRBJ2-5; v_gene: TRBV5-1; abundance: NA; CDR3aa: CASSLVAGGQETQYF; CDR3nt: TGCGCCAGCAGCTTGGTGGCAGGGGGACAAGAGACCCAGTACTTC
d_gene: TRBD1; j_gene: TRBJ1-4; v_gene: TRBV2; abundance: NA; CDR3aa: CASRRGQGEEKLFF; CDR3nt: TGTGCCAGCCGAAGGGGGCAGGGTGAGGAGAAACTGTTTTTT
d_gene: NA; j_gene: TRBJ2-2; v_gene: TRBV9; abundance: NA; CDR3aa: CASSVVRSGAGELFF; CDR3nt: TGTGCCAGCAGCGTAGTGAGGAGCGGTGCCGGGGAGCTGTTTTTT
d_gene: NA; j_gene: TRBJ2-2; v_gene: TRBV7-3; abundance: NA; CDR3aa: CASSMTPGRAGELFF; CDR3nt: TGTGCCAGCAGCATGACCCCGGGCAGGGCCGGGGAGCTGTTTTTT
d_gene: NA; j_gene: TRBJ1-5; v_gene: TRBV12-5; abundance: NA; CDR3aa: CASGLWQGGQPQHF; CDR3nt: TGTGCTAGTGGTTTGTGGCAGGGCGGTCAGCCCCAGCATTTT